The 15 T cell receptor beta chains in this list originate from one sample, sequenced in a study of T cell responses to AZD1222 COVID-19 vaccine. Sequencing was performed with immunoSEQ multiplex PCR; in TCRdb, only in-frame clones are kept and a portion is missing. This table holds more than 90,000 clones, around nine tenths found once. The sequences come from peripheral blood, collected 28 days after the second AZD1222 dose. These receptors all stem from an adult who received the AZD1222 COVID-19 vaccine.

This clone was seen more than once but under ten times. The V gene is TRBV2, the J gene TRBJ2-7; D is undetermined. Between the trimmed V and J ends, which lost 3 bases and 6 bases, there was a span of 12 bases. In germline, CDR1 is SNHLY, CDR2 FYNNEI. The CDR3 runs 13 residues. For the CDR3, the DNA is TGTGCCAGCAGTGATCTACGCCTTGGCGAGCAGTACTTC. This codes for CASSDLRLGEQYF.

This chain joins TRBV19 and TRBJ2-3, with D tentatively TRBD1 or TRBD2 (5 bases each). Germline CDR1 LNHDA, CDR2 SQIVND (reference sequence). The length of the CDR3 is 14 residues. V dropped 3 bases and J dropped 0 bases, with 7 bases sitting between them. The CDR3 DNA sequence: TGTGCCAGTAGTATGGGACGGAGCACAGATACGCAGTATTTT. It is translated as CASSMGRSTDTQYF.

The rearrangement links TRBV5-5 to TRBJ2-7, with D possibly being TRBD1 (6 bases). Looked up from germline, CDR1 is SGHKS and CDR2 is YYEKEE (reference sequence). The CDR3 has 15 residues. V was cut by 0 bases and J by 2 bases, with 12 bases left in between. The CDR3 bases are TGTGCCAGCAGCTTGGACAGGGTATCGGCCTACGAGCAGTACTTC. It codes for CASSLDRVSAYEQYF.

V is TRBV5-4 and J is TRBJ2-5, with D possibly matching TRBD2 (5 bases). The V end was cut by 5 bases, the J end by 9 bases, with 23 bases between. The CDR3 length is 15 residues. CDR1 is SGHNT, CDR2 YYREEE, per germline (reference sequence). This chain's CDR3 is CASSSRGRPGMSQYF. The CDR3 DNA sequence: TGTGCCAGCAGTTCGAGAGGGCGCCCTGGGATGTCCCAGTACTTC. Supplemented by reference TRBV5-4 and TRBJ2-5, the full variable domain reads ETGVTQSPTHLIKTRGQQVTLRCSSQSGHNTVSWYQQALGQGPQFIFQYYREEENGRGNFPPRFSGLQFPNYSSELNVNALELDDSALYLCASSSRGRPGMSQYFGPGTRLLVL.

The chain recombines TRBV11-3 with TRBJ1-2, with TRBD1 as a possible D gene (6 bases). Germline CDR1 SGHNT, CDR2 YENEEA. The CDR3 is 15 residues long. The V and J ends lost 7 bases and 7 bases respectively, with 22 bases between them. CDR3 in amino acids: CASTSTGQGRSGYTF. CDR3 nucleotides: TGTGCCAGCACCTCCACAGGGCAGGGTAGAAGTGGCTACACCTTC.

The chain uses TRBV14 and TRBJ1-2; 10 nucleotides align to TRBD1. Germline lookup yields CDR1 SGHDN and CDR2 FVKESK. The CDR3 is 16 residues long. J was trimmed by 3 bases and V by 2 bases; bases with no gene match: 6. CDR3 DNA: TGTGCCAGCAGCCAATTAGTCGGGACAGGGGACTATGGCTACACCTTC. Its translation: CASSQLVGTGDYGYTF.

This clone has a handful of counts. The chain has TRBV27 and TRBJ2-7, with a tentative D call TRBD2 (5 bases). This CDR3 contains 14 residues. V lost 0 bases, J lost 9 bases, and 15 bases lay in between. From germline, CDR1 is MNHEY and CDR2 SMNVEV (reference sequence). The CDR3 DNA reads TGTGCCAGCAGTTTATCCGGGTTCGGGGTGGGGCAGTACTTC. Translation gives CASSLSGFGVGQYF.

The V gene is TRBV5-4, the J gene TRBJ1-6; D not resolved. This CDR3 has 13 amino acids. V was shortened by 1 base and J by 9 bases, with 8 bases between the two germline ends. CDR1 and CDR2 (germline): SGHNT, YYREEE (reference sequence). CDR3 nucleotides: TGTGCCAGCAGCTTGCGTAGTCCTTCACCCCTCCACTTT. As protein: CASSLRSPSPLHF. Complete variable domain (other parts from reference TRBV5-4 and TRBJ1-6): ETGVTQSPTHLIKTRGQQVTLRCSSQSGHNTVSWYQQALGQGPQFIFQYYREEENGRGNFPPRFSGLQFPNYSSELNVNALELDDSALYLCASSLRSPSPLHFGNGTRLTVT.

V and J are TRBV12-3 or TRBV12-4 and TRBJ2-1; D not resolved. Trimming stripped 6 bases from V and 3 bases from J, with 9 bases between. The CDR3 has 13 residues. The CDR3 protein is CASSFTFYNEQFF. Here the CDR3 DNA reads TGTGCCAGCAGCTTTACCTTCTACAATGAGCAGTTCTTC.

Comments on this clone: A junction boundary mismatches the germline segment, possibly from a read error. The chain couples TRBV19 to TRBJ1-6, with TRBD1 identical over 8 bases. Per the germline V gene, CDR1 is LNHDA and CDR2 is SQIVND (reference sequence). The length of the CDR3 is 19 residues. The CDR3: CASSIGVLQGGTYNSPLHF. DNA of the CDR3: TGTGCCAGTAGCATAGGGGTTTTACAGGGGGGGACCTATAATTCACCCCTCCACTTT.

This chain links TRBV7-8 with TRBJ1-1, with a tentative D call TRBD1 (5 bases). The CDR3 loop spans 13 amino acids. Germline assignment: CDR1 SGHVS and CDR2 FQNEAQ. The V gene lost 5 bases and the J gene lost 3 bases, with 10 bases spanning the gap. CDR3 protein: CASSHDRDTEAFF. The CDR3 bases are TGTGCCAGCAGCCATGACAGAGACACTGAAGCTTTCTTT.

This chain uses TRBV7-2 with TRBJ1-2; no reliable D call. The germline V gene has CDR1 SGHTA and CDR2 FQGNSA. The CDR3 runs 14 residues. The V and J ends lost 4 bases and 4 bases respectively, with 13 bases between them. The DNA for the CDR3 is TGTGCCAGCAGCTACCCGACGGCCGCCTATGGCTACACCTTC. It is translated as CASSYPTAAYGYTF.

The chain recombines TRBV7-8 with TRBJ1-1; D unresolved. The CDR3 consists of 16 residues. Germline values: CDR1 SGHVS, CDR2 FQNEAQ. Trimming cost V 1 base and J 1 base, with 13 bases left between them. The DNA for the CDR3 is TGTGCCAGCAGCTTAGTTGGACGGGTGAGGAACACTGAAGCTTTCTTT. It specifies CASSLVGRVRNTEAFF.

The chain employs TRBV2 and TRBJ1-3; D possibly corresponds to TRBD1 (5 bases). V lost 7 bases and J 0 bases, leaving 19 bases between the germline ends. Germline V gene lookup returns CDR1 SNHLY and CDR2 FYNNEI. The CDR3 covers 17 residues. The CDR3 DNA is TGTGCCAGCACCTACCTGGCAGGGCCCAGCTCTGGAAACACCATATATTTT. As protein: CASTYLAGPSSGNTIYF.

This clone came up once. The gene calls are TRBV11-1 and TRBJ2-7; 8 bases are shared with TRBD2. The J segment lost 3 bases and the V segment lost 5 bases, leaving 9 bases of the junction unmatched. This CDR3 is 15 amino acids long. Germline CDR1 reads SGHAT; CDR2 reads FQDESV (reference sequence). The CDR3 nucleotides are TGTGCCAGCAGCGACTCCCCTAGCGGGTTCTACGAGCAGTACTTC. It is translated as CASSDSPSGFYEQYF.